This T cell receptor beta chain was retrieved from a study of T-cell memory formation after mild COVID-19. At the level of the study: Largely donor-specific TCR clusters were found.

In regard to this clonotype: Antigen specificity is unknown.

Germline CDR1 and CDR2: SQVTM and ANQGSEA. V gave up 0 bases and J gave up 2 bases, with 11 bases separating them. This CDR3 region has 15 residues. Study findings and constraints: Confirmation was lacking for SARS-CoV-2 specificity of second-wave clones that peaked on day 37.

TCRdb fed the 5' RACE reads into MiXCR, producing one record per CDR3 protein. The data show over 45,000 distinct CDR3 sequences, roughly 26% seen once. The J gene is TRBJ2-4, the V gene TRBV29-1, with a possible D match to TRBD2 (6 bases). The sample comprised PBMCs or a T cell subset sorted from them (not recorded which). The sequence derives from a man aged 18 to 29 who had mild COVID-19 (a few samples of this study predate the infection). Cell type and time point are not known. The CDR3 DNA reads TGCAGCGTTGAAGATGGTCGGGGGTCCAAAAACATTCAGTACTTC. This gives the protein CSVEDGRGSKNIQYF.